A selection of T cell receptor beta chains follows, all from one sample in a study of cytomegalovirus exposure and HLA in healthy donors. The method was immunoSEQ multiplex PCR; TCRdb's version includes in-frame clones alone and lacks a portion of them. Seen here are over 120,000 clones, about 80% observed once, and the top ten hold about 2.2%. Sequencing used PBMCs. The receptors stem from a woman between 18 and 29 years old in good health and CMV-seropositive. CDR3s include the opening cysteine and the closing phenylalanine or tryptophan. D genes are given only for firm matches. Clone size is shown for a subset of rows, as once, few, many or a class of expanded clone.

j_call v_call d_call clone_size cdr3_aa cdr3_nt
TRBJ2-7 TRBV28 . . CATMMGGGSREQYF TGTGCCACGATGATGGGGGGTGGTTCGCGTGAGCAGTACTTC
TRBJ1-1 TRBV5-1 . . CASSLRTDMNTEAFF TGCGCCAGCAGCTTGAGAACAGACATGAACACTGAAGCTTTCTTT
TRBJ1-2 TRBV9 . . CASSSSEGGYGYTF TGTGCCAGCAGCTCCAGCGAGGGTGGTTATGGCTACACCTTC
TRBJ1-2 TRBV19 TRBD1 . CASSSDGTGSYGYTF TGTGCCAGTAGTTCAGATGGGACAGGCTCCTATGGCTACACCTTC
TRBJ2-3 TRBV9 TRBD1 once CASSRTGVVTDTQYF TGTGCCAGCAGCCGCACAGGGGTAGTAACAGATACGCAGTATTTT
TRBJ2-1 TRBV25-1 TRBD2 . CASASVAGIEQFF TGTGCCAGCGCTTCAGTAGCGGGTATCGAGCAGTTCTTC
TRBJ2-3 TRBV7-6 TRBD2 . CASSSSGGARADTQYF TGTGCCAGCAGCTCGAGCGGGGGGGCCAGAGCAGATACGCAGTATTTT
TRBJ2-5 TRBV5-4 TRBD1 . CASSILTGLFVETQYF TGTGCCAGCAGCATTCTGACAGGGTTATTCGTGGAGACCCAGTACTTC
TRBJ2-1 TRBV18 TRBD2 . CASSRTSGGAREQFF TGTGCCAGCTCGCGGACTAGCGGGGGGGCCCGTGAGCAGTTCTTC
TRBJ2-2 TRBV2 . . CASSEMRNRATGELFF TGTGCCAGCAGTGAAATGCGTAACAGGGCCACCGGGGAGCTGTTTTTT
TRBJ1-3 TRBV27 . . CASSLRGHLGNTIYF TGTGCCAGCAGTTTAAGGGGACACCTTGGAAACACCATATATTTT
TRBJ1-3 TRBV11-1 . . CASSSKGTTGNTIYF TGTGCCAGCAGCTCTAAAGGGACAACTGGAAACACCATATATTTT
TRBJ2-1 TRBV27 TRBD2 . CASSLSPFGLAGGGEQFF TGTGCCAGCAGTTTATCTCCATTTGGACTAGCGGGGGGAGGTGAGCAGTTCTTC
TRBJ1-2 TRBV6-1 . . CASSAGGYTF TGTGCCAGCAGTGCCGGGGGCTACACCTTC
TRBJ1-1 TRBV9 . . CASSASRNMNTEAFF TGTGCCAGCAGCGCCTCCAGAAATATGAACACTGAAGCTTTCTTT
TRBJ2-5 TRBV12-2 . . CASRVLLGRQGAQETQYF TGTGCAAGTCGCGTCCTATTAGGCAGACAGGGGGCCCAAGAGACCCAGTACTTC
TRBJ2-3 TRBV7-6 . . CASSLEGASSTDTQYF TGTGCCAGCAGCTTAGAAGGGGCGTCCAGCACAGATACGCAGTATTTT
TRBJ1-4 TRBV5-1 TRBD1 . CASSLAGTGLLEKLFF TGCGCCAGCAGCTTGGCCGGGACAGGTCTTCTTGAAAAACTGTTTTTT
TRBJ2-7 TRBV4-1 . . CASSPDRTVLYEQYF TGCGCCAGCAGCCCTGACAGGACCGTCCTCTACGAGCAGTACTTC
TRBJ1-2 TRBV7-6 TRBD1 . CASSPGQGFNYGYTF TGTGCCAGCAGCCCCGGACAGGGGTTTAACTATGGCTACACCTTC
TRBJ1-1 TRBV5-1 TRBD1 . CASSLGGQGGEAFF TGCGCCAGCAGCTTGGGGGGACAGGGCGGAGAAGCTTTCTTT
TRBJ1-1 TRBV5-1 TRBD1 . CASRGQGRLGSTEAFF TGCGCCAGCAGAGGACAGGGACGGCTAGGGAGCACTGAAGCTTTCTTT
TRBJ2-1 TRBV27 . . CASSLWSGWRNEQFF TGTGCCAGCAGTTTATGGTCGGGGTGGAGAAATGAGCAGTTCTTC
TRBJ1-2 TRBV18 . once CASSPPGGIGGYTF TGTGCCAGCTCACCACCAGGAGGAATCGGTGGCTACACCTTC
TRBJ1-1 TRBV19 TRBD1 few CASSIPGRGPTEAFF TGTGCCAGTAGTATCCCCGGCAGGGGGCCGACTGAAGCTTTCTTT
TRBJ1-2 TRBV28 . . CASSSPSIANYGYTF TGTGCCAGCAGTTCACCATCTATAGCTAACTATGGCTACACCTTC
TRBJ1-1 TRBV6-4 . few CASSEGTNTEAFF TGTGCCAGCAGTGAGGGGACAAACACTGAAGCTTTCTTT
TRBJ1-6 TRBV4-3 . . CASSQDRGRGLYNSPLHF TGCGCCAGCAGCCAAGATAGGGGCAGGGGCCTGTATAATTCACCCCTCCACTTT